This TCR beta chain was identified during a study of Graves' ophthalmopathy and Graves' hyperthyroidism. Ophthalmopathy-affected donors exhibited moderate-to-severe activity, CAS ≥3, NOSPECS ≥4, and duration under 3 months. Transcripts of RNA were the source for amplifying TCR beta CDR3 regions. First-round RT-PCR relied on HTBI primers, and a second-round multiplex PCR came next. TCRdb ran MiXCR on the multiplex PCR reads and lists one entry per CDR3 protein. Of about 740,000 distinct CDR3 sequences listed, 40% are singletons. Study-level points and caveats: Blood also carried most expanded thyroid clonotypes exceeding 0.001 frequency.

This clonotype came up many times. As yet, its antigen is unknown. The receptor's source is an adult man with Graves' ophthalmopathy. Sequenced input: peripheral blood.

This CDR3 is CASSLDGYSNQPQHF. CDR3 sequence (DNA): TGCGCCAGCAGCTTGGACGGGTATAGCAATCAGCCCCAGCATTTT. This chain uses TRBV5-1 with TRBJ1-5; D is uncertain. CDR3 length equals 15 residues. With 0 bases removed from V and 0 bases from J, the gap between germline ends came to 7 bases. CDR1 is SGHRS and CDR2 is YFSETQ in the germline V gene.